Reported below is one T cell receptor beta chain. Antigen: not known. These data originate in a study of a mutant IDH1 vaccine in newly diagnosed glioma. Study details: Standard pretreatment was either radiotherapy, temozolomide, or, for most, radiochemotherapy with temozolomide.

Time point indicated: week 47, end of study. Vaccine doses each comprised 300 ug of mutant IDH1 20-mer peptide, with topical imiquimod. TCRdb's table, derived via immunoSEQ multiplex PCR, lists solely in-frame clones and lacks some. The repertoire holds fewer than 45,000 clones, with 82% as singletons. CDR3 length: 14 amino acids. Trimming stripped 0 bases from V and 5 bases from J, with 6 bases between. Germline V gene lookup returns CDR1 SGHRS and CDR2 YFSETQ. Sample: PBMCs, taken from a glioma patient whose treatment included an IDH1 peptide vaccine. The chain links TRBV5-1 to TRBJ1-6; no clear D. This sequence was found in a man aged 18-30 years with glioma. Some clones in this sample may be carry-over from other donors' samples. The CDR3 loop is CASSLGENNSPLHF. The CDR3 bases are TGCGCCAGCAGCTTGGGGGAAAATAATTCACCCCTCCACTTT. The full variable domain, completed using reference TRBV5-1 and TRBJ1-6, is KAGVTQTPRYLIKTRGQQVTLSCSPISGHRSVSWYQQTPGQGLQFLFEYFSETQRNKGNFPGRFSGRQFSNSRSEMNVSTLELGDSALYLCASSLGENNSPLHFGNGTRLTVT.